The 18 T cell receptor beta chains given below trace back to one sample, sequenced in a study of regulatory dendritic cells for organ transplantation. Some clones are missing from TCRdb's copy, which holds only in-frame ones; the method was immunoSEQ multiplex PCR. The table records about 30,000 clones, around 79% of them present only once. The sample was memory CD4+ T cells from blood. The sample's subset: CD45RO+ memory T cells. The receptors here all came from a human donor in good health.

The chain employs TRBV5-6 and TRBJ1-2, with a weak D call TRBD1 (6 bases). V was pared by 6 bases and J by 4 bases, with 19 bases between. CDR1 is SGHDT, CDR2 YYEEEE, per germline. There are 15 residues in the CDR3. CDR3 in amino acids: CASTLAGASGYGYTF. The DNA of the CDR3 is TGTGCCAGCACCCTCGCGGGGGCTAGTGGCTATGGCTACACCTTC.

CDR3 nucleotides: TGCAGCGTTGAAGAAATCCCAGGGAGATCCACTGAAGCTTTCTTT. Amino acids: CSVEEIPGRSTEAFF. The chain carries TRBV29-1 and TRBJ1-1, with D perhaps matching TRBD1 (5 bases). The V gene's germline CDR1 is SQVTM and CDR2 ANQGSEA. The CDR3 covers 15 residues. V gave up 0 bases and J gave up 4 bases, with 15 bases separating them.

This clone appeared once. The chain carries TRBV7-2 and TRBJ2-3, with D perhaps TRBD2 (6 bases). This CDR3 region has 14 residues. Trimming stripped 7 bases from V and 5 bases from J, with 16 bases between. Germline CDR1 SGHTA, CDR2 FQGNSA. CDR3 sequence reads: CASTATRGLDTQYF. The DNA for the CDR3 is TGTGCCAGCACCGCCACCCGGGGGTTAGATACGCAGTATTTT.

This chain joins TRBV5-5 and TRBJ2-1; D ambiguous. The CDR3 is made up of 14 amino acids. Germline assignment: CDR1 SGHKS and CDR2 YYEKEE (reference sequence). The V end was cut by 6 bases, the J end by 6 bases, with 16 bases between. The CDR3 loop reads CASTIFNAINEQFF. CDR3 bases: TGTGCCAGCACCATCTTCAATGCGATCAATGAGCAGTTCTTC.

V is TRBV18 and J is TRBJ2-1, with D tentatively TRBD1 (6 bases). Germline V lookup: CDR1 KGHSH, CDR2 LQKENI. The ends were cut back, 0 bases at V and 3 bases at J, with 9 bases in the middle. CDR3 length: 15 amino acids. The CDR3 coding sequence is TGTGCCAGCTCACCACCGGGGGCAGACTACAATGAGCAGTTCTTC. It translates to CASSPPGADYNEQFF. Full variable domain (rest looked up from reference TRBV18 and TRBJ2-1): NAGVMQNPRHLVRRRGQEARLRCSPMKGHSHVYWYRQLPEEGLKFMVYLQKENIIDESGMPKERFSAEFPKEGPSILRIQQVVRGDSAAYFCASSPPGADYNEQFFGPGTRLTVL.

The chain recombines TRBV10-2 with TRBJ1-5; maybe TRBD1 (5 bases). The CDR3 length is 14 residues. CDR1 WSHSY and CDR2 SAAADI come from the germline V gene. V lost 8 bases and J lost 1, with 12 bases in between. CDR3 sequence (DNA): TGCGCCAGCTCGAGGCGGGGGAGCAATCAGCCCCAGCATTTT. Amino acids: CASSRRGSNQPQHF.

The V and J genes are TRBV7-2 and TRBJ2-3, with D uncertain. Germline CDR1 SGHTA, CDR2 FQGNSA. CDR3 length: 14 residues. V gave up 1 base and J gave up 1 base, with 6 bases separating them. DNA of the CDR3: TGTGCCAGCAGCTTAGGCGGACGCACAGATACGCAGTATTTT. As protein: CASSLGGRTDTQYF.

The V call is TRBV5-5, the J call TRBJ2-1; 9 bases agree with TRBD2. CDR1 SGHKS and CDR2 YYEKEE come from the germline V gene (reference sequence). The CDR3 covers 16 residues. V trimming: 2 bases; J trimming: 8 bases; junction bases outside the gene matches: 11. CDR3: CASSLRNPGLADEQFF. In nucleotides, the CDR3 is TGTGCCAGCAGCTTACGAAACCCGGGACTAGCAGATGAGCAGTTCTTC.

As to this clone: At one of its ends the junction is not consistent with the germline gene, which may arise from a read error. The genes are TRBV6-1 and TRBJ2-3, with D perhaps being TRBD1 or TRBD2 (7 bases each). Looked up from germline, CDR1 is MNHNS and CDR2 is SASEGT. This CDR3 spans 14 amino acids. The CDR3 is CARREGASTDTQYF. The CDR3 DNA reads as TGTGCCCGCAGGGAGGGGGCTAGCACAGATACGCAGTATTTT.

The rearrangement uses TRBV5-6 and TRBJ1-1; D perhaps matches TRBD1 (5 bases). V lost 7 bases and J 0 bases, leaving 19 bases between the germline ends. This CDR3 has 16 residues. Germline CDR1 is SGHDT and CDR2 is YYEEEE. The CDR3, as DNA: TGTGCCAGCGCCGTGTTAGGGGCCGCTCTGAACACTGAAGCTTTCTTT. This gives the protein CASAVLGAALNTEAFF.

The chain combines TRBV6-4 with TRBJ1-2, with D maybe TRBD1 (5 bases). CDR1 is MRHNA and CDR2 is SNTAGT in the germline V gene. Trimming shortened V by 2 bases and J by 0 bases, and 10 bases separated the two germline ends. CDR3 length equals 15 residues. CDR3 sequence reads: CASSDGGDANYGYTF. CDR3 sequence (DNA): TGTGCCAGCAGTGACGGGGGGGACGCTAACTATGGCTACACCTTC.

This clone was seen once. This chain joins TRBV7-7 and TRBJ2-3; D may be TRBD1 or TRBD2 (5 bases each). This CDR3 region has 14 residues. In germline, CDR1 is SSHAT, CDR2 FNYEAQ (reference sequence). The CDR3 coding sequence is TGTGCTAGCGCCTCGGGGCCTAGCACAGATACGCAGTATTTT. Its protein product is CASASGPSTDTQYF.

This sequence joins TRBV2 and TRBJ2-1; TRBD2 matches at 13 bases. The ends lost 4 bases at V and 6 bases at J; junction bases unmatched: 3. This CDR3 is 15 amino acids long. Germline assignment: CDR1 SNHLY and CDR2 FYNNEI. CDR3: CASSAGTSGANEQFF. DNA for the CDR3: TGTGCCAGCAGTGCCGGGACTAGCGGGGCCAATGAGCAGTTCTTC.

J is TRBJ1-2 and V is TRBV15, with D possibly TRBD1 on 6 matching bases. The CDR3 has 13 amino acids. The V end was cut by 2 bases, the J end by 5 bases, with 9 bases between. Germline V gives CDR1 LNHNV, CDR2 YYDKDF (reference sequence). The DNA of the CDR3 is TGTGCCACCAGCAGATATAGGGGGTATGGCTACACCTTC. Protein product: CATSRYRGYGYTF.

This rearrangement joins TRBV7-2 to TRBJ1-4; 7 bases align to TRBD1. From germline, CDR1 is SGHTA and CDR2 FQGNSA. The CDR3 consists of 17 residues. Trimming took 2 bases from V and 5 from J; bases not matched to a gene: 11. CDR3 coding DNA: TGTGCCAGCAGCTTATACGGGGTGGCAGGGGGGAATGAAAAACTGTTTTTT. Encoded protein: CASSLYGVAGGNEKLFF.

This clone has just a few counts. The chain couples TRBV7-2 to TRBJ2-7; D uncertain. V dropped 5 bases and J dropped 4 bases, with 12 bases sitting between them. CDR1 is SGHTA and CDR2 is FQGNSA in the germline V gene. The CDR3 consists of 13 residues. The CDR3 DNA sequence: TGTGCCAGCAGCACCGGGCCTGGGTACGAGCAGTACTTC. This codes for CASSTGPGYEQYF.

The chain joins TRBV7-3 to TRBJ2-5; D gene ambiguous. This CDR3 is 13 amino acids long. Trimming took 3 bases from V and 1 from J, leaving 6 bases between them. The germline CDR1 and CDR2 sequences are SGHTA and FQGTGA. The CDR3 coding sequence is TGTGCCAGCAGCTTGGGTATCCAAGAGACCCAGTACTTC. Translation gives CASSLGIQETQYF.

This chain joins TRBV6-1 and TRBJ2-3; possible D gene TRBD1, 6 bases. Trimming took 7 bases from V and 0 from J, leaving 11 bases between them. This CDR3 has 14 amino acids. Germline V lookup: CDR1 MNHNS, CDR2 SASEGT. CDR3 sequence (DNA): TGTGCCAGCACCCTGACAGGAAGCACAGATACGCAGTATTTT. This gives the protein CASTLTGSTDTQYF.